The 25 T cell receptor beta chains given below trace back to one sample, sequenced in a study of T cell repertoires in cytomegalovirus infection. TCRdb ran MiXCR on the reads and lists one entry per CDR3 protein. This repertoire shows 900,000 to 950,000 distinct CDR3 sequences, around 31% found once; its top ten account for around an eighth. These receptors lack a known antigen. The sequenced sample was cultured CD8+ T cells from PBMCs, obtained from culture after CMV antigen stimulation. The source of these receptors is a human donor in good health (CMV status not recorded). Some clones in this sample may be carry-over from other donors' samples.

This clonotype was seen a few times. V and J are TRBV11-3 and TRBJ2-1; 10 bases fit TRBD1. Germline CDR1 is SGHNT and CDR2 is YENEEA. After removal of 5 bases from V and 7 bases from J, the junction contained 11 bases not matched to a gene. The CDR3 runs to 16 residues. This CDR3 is CASSRPDRGGGNEQFF. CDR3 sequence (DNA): TGTGCCAGCAGCCGCCCGGACAGGGGGGGGGGGAATGAGCAGTTCTTC.

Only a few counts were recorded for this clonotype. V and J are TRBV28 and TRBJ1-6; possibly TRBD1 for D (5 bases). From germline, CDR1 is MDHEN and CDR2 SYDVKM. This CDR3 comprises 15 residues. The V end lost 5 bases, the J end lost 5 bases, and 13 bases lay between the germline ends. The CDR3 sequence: CASSLRDGNNSPLHF. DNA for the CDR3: TGTGCCAGCAGTCTCCGGGACGGTAATAATTCACCCCTCCACTTT.

DNA of the CDR3: TGTGCCAGTAATTTTCCCGCCCTGAACACTGAAGCTTTCTTT. Translation: CASNFPALNTEAFF. The rearrangement uses TRBV19 and TRBJ1-1; the D is unclear. Trimming stripped 7 bases from V and 0 bases from J, with 12 bases between. The CDR3 is made up of 14 amino acids. From germline, CDR1 is LNHDA and CDR2 SQIVND (reference sequence).

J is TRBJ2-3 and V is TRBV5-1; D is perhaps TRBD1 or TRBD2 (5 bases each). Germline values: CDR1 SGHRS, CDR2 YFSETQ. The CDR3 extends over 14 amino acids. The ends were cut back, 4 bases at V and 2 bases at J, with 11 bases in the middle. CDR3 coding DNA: TGCGCCAGCAGCCCCGGGGACGACACAGATACGCAGTATTTT. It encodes CASSPGDDTDTQYF.

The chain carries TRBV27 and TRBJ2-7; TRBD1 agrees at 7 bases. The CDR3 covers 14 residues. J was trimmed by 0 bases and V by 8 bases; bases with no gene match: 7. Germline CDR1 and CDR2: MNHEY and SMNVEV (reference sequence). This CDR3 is CASRDRAYSYEQYF. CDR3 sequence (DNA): TGTGCCAGCCGCGACAGGGCGTACTCCTACGAGCAGTACTTC.

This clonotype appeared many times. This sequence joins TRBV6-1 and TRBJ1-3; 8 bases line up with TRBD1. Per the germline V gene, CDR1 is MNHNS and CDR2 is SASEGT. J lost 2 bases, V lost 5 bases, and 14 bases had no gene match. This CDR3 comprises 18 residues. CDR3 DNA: TGTGCCAGCAGTTACCGCTCACTGGGACAGGTGACTGGAAACACCATATATTTT. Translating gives CASSYRSLGQVTGNTIYF.

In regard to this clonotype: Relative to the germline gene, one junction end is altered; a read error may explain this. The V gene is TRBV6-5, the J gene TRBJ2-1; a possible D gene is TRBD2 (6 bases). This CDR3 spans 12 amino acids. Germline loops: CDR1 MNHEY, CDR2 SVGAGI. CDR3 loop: CASMDYYNGQFF. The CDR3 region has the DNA TGTGCCAGTATGGACTACTACAATGGGCAGTTCTTC.

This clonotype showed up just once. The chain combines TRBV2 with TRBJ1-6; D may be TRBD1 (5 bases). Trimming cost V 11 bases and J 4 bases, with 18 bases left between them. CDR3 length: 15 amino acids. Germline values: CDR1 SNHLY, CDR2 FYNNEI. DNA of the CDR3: TGTGCCGGCACCGCGTCGCGACAGTATAATTCACCCCTCCACTTT. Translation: CAGTASRQYNSPLHF.

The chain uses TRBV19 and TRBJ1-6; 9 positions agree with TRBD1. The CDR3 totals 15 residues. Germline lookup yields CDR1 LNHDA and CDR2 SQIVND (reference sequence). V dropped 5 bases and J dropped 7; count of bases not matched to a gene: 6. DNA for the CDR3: TGTGCCAGTAGTGAAAGGACAGGGGACAATTCACCCCTCCACTTT. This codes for CASSERTGDNSPLHF.

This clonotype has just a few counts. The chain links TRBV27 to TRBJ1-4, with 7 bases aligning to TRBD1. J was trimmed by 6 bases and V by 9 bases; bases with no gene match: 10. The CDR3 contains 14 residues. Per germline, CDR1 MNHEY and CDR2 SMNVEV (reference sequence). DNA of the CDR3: TGTGCCAGTCAAGAAACTACAGGGGATGAAAAACTGTTTTTT. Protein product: CASQETTGDEKLFF.

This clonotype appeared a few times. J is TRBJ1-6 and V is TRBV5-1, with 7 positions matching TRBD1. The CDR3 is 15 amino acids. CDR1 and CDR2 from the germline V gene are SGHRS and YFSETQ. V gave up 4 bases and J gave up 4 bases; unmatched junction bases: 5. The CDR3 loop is CASSVGQHYNSPLHF. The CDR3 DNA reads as TGCGCCAGCAGCGTGGGACAGCATTATAATTCACCCCTCCACTTT.

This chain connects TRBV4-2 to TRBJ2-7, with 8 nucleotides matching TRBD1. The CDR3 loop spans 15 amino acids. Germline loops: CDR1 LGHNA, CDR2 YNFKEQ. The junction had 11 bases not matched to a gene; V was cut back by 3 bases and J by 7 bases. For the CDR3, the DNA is TGTGCCAGCAGCCACCCCGGGACAGGTTCCCTTGAGCAGTACTTC. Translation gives CASSHPGTGSLEQYF.

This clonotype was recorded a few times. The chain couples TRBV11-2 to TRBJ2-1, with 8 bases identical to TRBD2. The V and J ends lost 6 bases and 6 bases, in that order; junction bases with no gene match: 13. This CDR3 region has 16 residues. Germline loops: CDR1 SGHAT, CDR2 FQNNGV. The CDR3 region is CASRISGASSRNEQFF. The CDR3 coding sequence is TGTGCCAGCAGGATTAGCGGGGCGTCTTCTCGCAATGAGCAGTTCTTC. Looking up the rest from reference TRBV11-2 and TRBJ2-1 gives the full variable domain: EAGVAQSPRYKIIEKRQSVAFWCNPISGHATLYWYQQILGQGPKLLIQFQNNGVVDDSQLPKDRFSAERLKGVDSTLKIQPAKLEDSAVYLCASRISGASSRNEQFFGPGTRLTVL.

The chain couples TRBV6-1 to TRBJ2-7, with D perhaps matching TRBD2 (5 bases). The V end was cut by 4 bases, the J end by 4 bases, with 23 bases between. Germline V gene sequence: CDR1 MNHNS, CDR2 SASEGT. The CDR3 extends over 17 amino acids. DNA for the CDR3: TGTGCCAGCAGTGGTCCCGTCGTAAGGCGGGTTCGGTACGAGCAGTACGTC. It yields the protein CASSGPVVRRVRYEQYV.

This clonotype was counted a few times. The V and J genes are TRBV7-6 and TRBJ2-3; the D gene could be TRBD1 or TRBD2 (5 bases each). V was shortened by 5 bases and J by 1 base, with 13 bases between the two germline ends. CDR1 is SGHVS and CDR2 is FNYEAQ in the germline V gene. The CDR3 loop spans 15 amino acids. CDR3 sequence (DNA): TGTGCCAGCAGCCCTGGGGGTTCTCGCACAGATACGCAGTATTTT. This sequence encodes CASSPGGSRTDTQYF.

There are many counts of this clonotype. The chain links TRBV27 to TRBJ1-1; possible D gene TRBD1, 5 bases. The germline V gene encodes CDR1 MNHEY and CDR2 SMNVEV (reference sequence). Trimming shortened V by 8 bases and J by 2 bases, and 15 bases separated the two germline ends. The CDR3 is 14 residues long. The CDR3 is CASSPGTPNTEAFF. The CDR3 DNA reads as TGTGCCAGCTCACCCGGGACCCCAAACACTGAAGCTTTCTTT.

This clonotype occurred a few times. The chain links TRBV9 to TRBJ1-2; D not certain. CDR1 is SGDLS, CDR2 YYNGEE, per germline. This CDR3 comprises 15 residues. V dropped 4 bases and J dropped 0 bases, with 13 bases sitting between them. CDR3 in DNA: TGTGCCAGCAGCCCCAGTGGAGGGACTAACTATGGCTACACCTTC. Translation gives CASSPSGGTNYGYTF.

The CDR3 sequence: CASSQGTTTLSPLHF. In nucleotides, the CDR3 is TGTGCCAGCAGCCAAGGGACAACGACACTTTCACCCCTCCACTTT. The V gene is TRBV4-2, the J gene TRBJ1-6; TRBD1 is a possible D gene (5 bases). The germline gives CDR1 LGHNA, CDR2 YNFKEQ. The CDR3 consists of 15 residues. Trimming took off 1 base at V and 9 bases at J, with 13 bases between the two ends.

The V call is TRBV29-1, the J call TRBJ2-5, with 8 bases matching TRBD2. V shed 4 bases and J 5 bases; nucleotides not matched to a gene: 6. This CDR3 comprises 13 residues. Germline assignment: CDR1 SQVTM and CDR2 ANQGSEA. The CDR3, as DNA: TGCAGCGTTGCGGGGGGGCCCCGGGAGACCCAGTACTTC. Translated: CSVAGGPRETQYF.

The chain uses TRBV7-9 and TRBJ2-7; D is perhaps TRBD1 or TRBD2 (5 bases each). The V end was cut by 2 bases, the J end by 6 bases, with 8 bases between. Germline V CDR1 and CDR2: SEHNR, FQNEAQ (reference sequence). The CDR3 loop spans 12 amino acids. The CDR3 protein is CASSLSGGEQYV. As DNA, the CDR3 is TGTGCCAGCAGCTTATCTGGGGGCGAGCAGTACGTC.

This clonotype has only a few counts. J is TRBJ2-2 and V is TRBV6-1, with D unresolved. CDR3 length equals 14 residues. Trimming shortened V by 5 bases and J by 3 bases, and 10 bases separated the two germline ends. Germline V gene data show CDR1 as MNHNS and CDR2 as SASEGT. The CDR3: CASSSGPYTGELFF. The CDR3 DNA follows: TGTGCCAGCAGTTCCGGACCCTACACCGGGGAGCTGTTTTTT.

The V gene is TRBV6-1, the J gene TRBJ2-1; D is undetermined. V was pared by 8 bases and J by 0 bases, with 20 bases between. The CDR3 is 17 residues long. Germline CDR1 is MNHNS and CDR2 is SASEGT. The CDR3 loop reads CASALPLTGSSYNEQFF. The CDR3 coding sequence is TGTGCCAGCGCACTTCCCCTAACTGGCAGCTCCTACAATGAGCAGTTCTTC.

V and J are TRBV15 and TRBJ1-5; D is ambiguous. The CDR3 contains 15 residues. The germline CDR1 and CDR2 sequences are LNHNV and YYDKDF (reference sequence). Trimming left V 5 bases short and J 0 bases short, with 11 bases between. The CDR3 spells CATSARGNSNQPQHF. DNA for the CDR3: TGTGCCACCAGCGCCCGCGGGAATAGCAATCAGCCCCAGCATTTT.

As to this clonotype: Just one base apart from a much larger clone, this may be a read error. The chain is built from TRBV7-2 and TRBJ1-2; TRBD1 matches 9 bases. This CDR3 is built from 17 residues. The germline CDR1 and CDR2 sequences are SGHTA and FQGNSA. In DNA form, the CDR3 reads TGTGTCAGCAGCTTAGGGGGCACGGGACAGGGTTTCTATGGCTACACCTTC. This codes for CVSSLGGTGQGFYGYTF.

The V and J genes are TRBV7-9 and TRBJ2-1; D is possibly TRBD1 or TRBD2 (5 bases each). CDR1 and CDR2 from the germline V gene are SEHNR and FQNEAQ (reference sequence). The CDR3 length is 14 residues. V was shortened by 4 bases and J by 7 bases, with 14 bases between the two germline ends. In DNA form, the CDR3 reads TGTGCCAGCAGCTCCGAGGGGCCAGGGAATGAGCAGTTCTTC. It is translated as CASSSEGPGNEQFF.